What follows describes a single T cell receptor (beta chain). The data are from a study of control samples from healthy donors and cancer patients. Produced via immunoSEQ multiplex PCR; TCRdb's table is partial and in-frame only. The sample includes 150,000 to 200,000 clones, roughly 92% of them seen just once. V was trimmed by 0 bases and J by 1 base, leaving 7 bases between them. The CDR3 contains 15 residues. Germline V gene lookup returns CDR1 MNHEY and CDR2 SVGAGI. This chain connects TRBV6-5 to TRBJ1-5; unclear D gene. This receptor was taken from a woman in her late teens or twenties in good health. The specimen was blood. For the CDR3, the DNA is TGTGCCAGCAGTTACTCTTGGGAGAGCAATCAGCCCCAGCATTTT. It specifies CASSYSWESNQPQHF.